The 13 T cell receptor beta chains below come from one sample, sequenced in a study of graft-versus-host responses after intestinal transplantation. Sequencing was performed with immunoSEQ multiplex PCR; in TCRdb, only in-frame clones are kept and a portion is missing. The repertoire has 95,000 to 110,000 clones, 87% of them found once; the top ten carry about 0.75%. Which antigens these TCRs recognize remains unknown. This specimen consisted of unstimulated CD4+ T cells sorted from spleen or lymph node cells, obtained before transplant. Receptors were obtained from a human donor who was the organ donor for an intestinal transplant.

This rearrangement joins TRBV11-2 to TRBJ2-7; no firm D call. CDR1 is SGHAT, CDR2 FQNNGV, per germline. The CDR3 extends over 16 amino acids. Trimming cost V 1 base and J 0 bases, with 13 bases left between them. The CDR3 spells CASSLALSGRSYEQYF. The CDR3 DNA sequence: TGTGCCAGCAGCTTAGCACTGTCCGGGCGCTCCTACGAGCAGTACTTC.

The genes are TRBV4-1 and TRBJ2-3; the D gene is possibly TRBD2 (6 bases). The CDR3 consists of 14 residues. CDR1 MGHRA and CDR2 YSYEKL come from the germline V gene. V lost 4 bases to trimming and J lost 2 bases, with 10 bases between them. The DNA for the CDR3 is TGCGCCAGCAGCCTGACTAGTCTCACAGATACGCAGTATTTT. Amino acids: CASSLTSLTDTQYF.

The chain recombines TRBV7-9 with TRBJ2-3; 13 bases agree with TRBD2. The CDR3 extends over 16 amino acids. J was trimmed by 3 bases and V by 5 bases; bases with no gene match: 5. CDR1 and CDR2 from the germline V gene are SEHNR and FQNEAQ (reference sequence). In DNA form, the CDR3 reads TGTGCCAGCAGCACTAGCGGGAGGGGAGAAACAGATACGCAGTATTTT. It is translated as CASSTSGRGETDTQYF.

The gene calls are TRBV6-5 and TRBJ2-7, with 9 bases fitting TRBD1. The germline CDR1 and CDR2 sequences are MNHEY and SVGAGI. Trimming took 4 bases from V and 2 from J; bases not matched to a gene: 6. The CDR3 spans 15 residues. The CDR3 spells CASSSTGQGTYEQYF. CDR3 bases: TGTGCCAGCAGTTCAACGGGACAGGGTACCTACGAGCAGTACTTC.

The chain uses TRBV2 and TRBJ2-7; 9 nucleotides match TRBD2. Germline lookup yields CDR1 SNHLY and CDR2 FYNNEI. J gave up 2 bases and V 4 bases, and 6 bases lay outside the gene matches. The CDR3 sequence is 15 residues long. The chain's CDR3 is CASSVSSGRPYEQYF. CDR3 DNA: TGTGCCAGCAGTGTAAGTAGCGGGAGACCCTACGAGCAGTACTTC.

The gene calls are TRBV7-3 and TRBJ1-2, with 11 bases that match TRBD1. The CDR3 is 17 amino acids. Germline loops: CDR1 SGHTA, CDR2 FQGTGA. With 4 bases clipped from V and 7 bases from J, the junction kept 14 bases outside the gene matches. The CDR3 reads CASSSWGGGQGASGYTF. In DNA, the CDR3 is TGTGCCAGCAGCTCCTGGGGGGGCGGACAGGGGGCTAGTGGCTACACCTTC.

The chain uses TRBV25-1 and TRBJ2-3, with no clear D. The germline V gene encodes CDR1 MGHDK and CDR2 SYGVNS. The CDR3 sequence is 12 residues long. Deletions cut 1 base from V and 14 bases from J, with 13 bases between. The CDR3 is CASSESPGGSYF. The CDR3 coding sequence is TGTGCCAGCAGTGAATCCCCGGGTGGATCGTATTTT.

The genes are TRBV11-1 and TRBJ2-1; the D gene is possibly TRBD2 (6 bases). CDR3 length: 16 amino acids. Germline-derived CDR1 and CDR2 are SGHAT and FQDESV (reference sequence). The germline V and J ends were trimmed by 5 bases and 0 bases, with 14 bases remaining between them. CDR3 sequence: CASSPWRASSYNEQFF. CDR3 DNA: TGTGCCAGCAGCCCATGGAGGGCGAGCTCCTACAATGAGCAGTTCTTC.

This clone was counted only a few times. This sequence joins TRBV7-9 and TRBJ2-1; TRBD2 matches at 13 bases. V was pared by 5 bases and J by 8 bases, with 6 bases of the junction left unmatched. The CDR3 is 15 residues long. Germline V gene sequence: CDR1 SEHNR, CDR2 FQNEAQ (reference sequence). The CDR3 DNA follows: TGTGCCAGCAGCAGAGGACTAGCGGGAGAGGATGAGCAGTTCTTC. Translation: CASSRGLAGEDEQFF.

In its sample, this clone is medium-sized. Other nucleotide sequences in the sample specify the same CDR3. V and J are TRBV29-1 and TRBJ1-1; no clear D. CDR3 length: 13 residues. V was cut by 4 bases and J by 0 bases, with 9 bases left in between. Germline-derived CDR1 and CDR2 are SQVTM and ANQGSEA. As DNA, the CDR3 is TGCAGCGTTGCGAGAGGGTTGAACACTGAAGCTTTCTTT. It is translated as CSVARGLNTEAFF.

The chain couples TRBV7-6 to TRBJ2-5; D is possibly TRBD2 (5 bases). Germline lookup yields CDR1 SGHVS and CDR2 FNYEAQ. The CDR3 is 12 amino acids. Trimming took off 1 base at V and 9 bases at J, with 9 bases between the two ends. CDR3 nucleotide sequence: TGTGCCAGCAGCTTAGTCGAAGCGGCCCAGTACTTC. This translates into CASSLVEAAQYF.

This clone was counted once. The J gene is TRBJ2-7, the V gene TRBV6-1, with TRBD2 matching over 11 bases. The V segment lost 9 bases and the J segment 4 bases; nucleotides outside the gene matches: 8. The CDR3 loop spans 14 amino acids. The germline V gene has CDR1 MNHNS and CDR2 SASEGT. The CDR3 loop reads CASGRLAGKYEQYF. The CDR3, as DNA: TGTGCCAGTGGTAGACTAGCGGGGAAGTACGAGCAGTACTTC.

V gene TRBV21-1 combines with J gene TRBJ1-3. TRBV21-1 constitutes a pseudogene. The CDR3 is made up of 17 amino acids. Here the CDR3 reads CASSKDSRGNSGNTIYF. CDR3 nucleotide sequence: TGTGCCAGCAGCAAAGATAGTCGGGGAAACTCTGGAAACACCATATATTTT.